The rows below give T cell receptor beta chains drawn from one sample of a study of T cell responses to AZD1222 COVID-19 vaccine. The data were produced by immunoSEQ multiplex PCR, yet TCRdb's version contains in-frame clones alone and is incomplete. The sample has roughly 160,000 clones; about nine tenths are singletons. Sequences were derived from peripheral blood, sampled on day 0 of AZD1222 vaccination. Receptor source: an adult in good health. CDR3s include the opening cysteine and the closing phenylalanine or tryptophan. The D gene is left open where the match is weak. Part of the rows lack a size; the others show once, few, many or a class for expanded clones.

TRBD1,few,TRBJ1-2,TRBV7-3,TGTGCCAGCAGCCCTTCCACCGACAGGGGTCATGGCTACACCTTC,CASSPSTDRGHGYTF
NA,NA,TRBJ1-2,TRBV7-9,TGTGCCAGCAGCCGATCCCTAGAGTCTAACTATGGCTACACCTTC,CASSRSLESNYGYTF
NA,NA,TRBJ1-1,TRBV28,TGTGCCAGCTCAGGGAGAATGAACACTGAAGCTTTCTTT,CASSGRMNTEAFF
TRBD1,NA,TRBJ1-5,TRBV19,TGTGCCAGTAGCCCCGGACAGGGAAACCAGCCCCAGCATTTT,CASSPGQGNQPQHF
NA,NA,TRBJ1-5,TRBV25-1,TGTGCCAGCGGTGTAGCGGATCAGCCCCAGCATTTT,CASGVADQPQHF
TRBD2,NA,TRBJ2-7,TRBV13,TGTGCCAGCAGCTTAGGACTAGCGTCATACGAGCAGTACTTC,CASSLGLASYEQYF
NA,NA,TRBJ2-2,TRBV9,TGTGCCAGCAGCGTTCGCCGGGGGCCGAACACCGGGGAGCTGTTTTTT,CASSVRRGPNTGELFF
TRBD1,NA,TRBJ1-5,TRBV7-2,TGTGCCAGCAGCTTAGTAAACAGGGGGCTCAATCAGCCCCAGCATTTT,CASSLVNRGLNQPQHF
TRBD1,NA,TRBJ2-7,TRBV30,TGTGCCTGGAGTGAAGGGACAGGGGGCTACGAGCAGTACTTC,CAWSEGTGGYEQYF
NA,NA,TRBJ1-6,TRBV6-2/TRBV6-3,TGTGCCAGCAGTTACTTCTCTTCACCCCTCCACTTT,CASSYFSSPLHF
TRBD1,NA,TRBJ1-2,TRBV6-5,TGTGCCAGCAGCGCCGTAGGGGGCGACTATGGCTACACCTTC,CASSAVGGDYGYTF
NA,NA,TRBJ1-4,TRBV9,TGTGCCAGCAGCGTAGGTGGAGTGGGCAGGGGATCTGAAAAACTGTTTTTT,CASSVGGVGRGSEKLFF
TRBD2,NA,TRBJ2-3,TRBV24-1,TGTGCCACCAGTGATTTGTTAGCGGGAGAAACAGATACGCAGTATTTT,CATSDLLAGETDTQYF
TRBD1,NA,TRBJ1-1,TRBV10-3,TGTGCCATCCGAGAGCACCGGGACAGTAACACTGAAGCTTTCTTT,CAIREHRDSNTEAFF
NA,NA,TRBJ1-2,TRBV5-5,TGTGCCAGCAGCTCGGAGCCAGGGGAAATGGCCTACACCTTC,CASSSEPGEMAYTF
TRBD1,NA,TRBJ1-5,TRBV7-2,TGTGCCAGCACCGAGGGGACAGGCGGCAATCAGCCCCAGCATTTT,CASTEGTGGNQPQHF
TRBD1,NA,TRBJ1-5,TRBV6-2/TRBV6-3,TGTGCCAGCAGTTACGGGACAGGGGGTTACGGCAATCAGCCCCAGCATTTT,CASSYGTGGYGNQPQHF
NA,NA,TRBJ1-5,TRBV7-2,TGTGCCAGCAGCCTAACTTGGGGGGCGAGGCAGCCCCAGCATTTT,CASSLTWGARQPQHF
NA,NA,TRBJ2-7,TRBV19,TGTGCCAGTGCCCCCCCCGGGACACCTTCCTACGAGCAGTACTTC,CASAPPGTPSYEQYF
NA,NA,TRBJ1-1,TRBV18,TGTGCCAGCTCACCACAGGGAGGGGGCACTGAAGCTTTCTTT,CASSPQGGGTEAFF
NA,NA,TRBJ2-5,TRBV5-1,TGCGCCAGCAGCTTGAAATTAAGTGGGGGGGCTGAGACCCAGTACTTC,CASSLKLSGGAETQYF
TRBD2,NA,TRBJ2-7,TRBV6-5,TGTGCCAGCAGCACCGGGACTAGCGGAGGGGAGCACTTC,CASSTGTSGGEHF
TRBD1,few,TRBJ1-6,TRBV10-2,TGCGCCAGCAGGCAGGGGGGTAATTCACCCCTCCACTTT,CASRQGGNSPLHF
NA,NA,TRBJ1-1,TRBV29-1,TGCAGCGTTGCTGACGGGAGGAACACTGAAGCTTTCTTT,CSVADGRNTEAFF